This entry describes one T cell receptor beta chain. Its antigen is not identified. The data originate from a study of vaccination effects on CD4 cells after COVID-19. Study details: As their vaccination, participants received two doses of either BNT162b2 or mRNA-1273. Study findings and constraints: At late timepoints after vaccination, vaccine- and infection-induced clones shrank markedly.

Germline CDR1 and CDR2: MDHEN and SYDVKM. The CDR3 covers 13 residues. Trimming shortened V by 5 bases and J by 1 base, and 8 bases separated the two germline ends. The ViraFEST assay expanded antigen-specific CD4+ T cells with viral peptide pools before sequencing. Cells that had been cultured for roughly eleven days were the source of isolated CD4+ T cells. Prior SARS-CoV-2 infection was absent in the vaccine recipients, as shown by negative nucleocapsid antibodies. At days 3 and 7, half of the medium was exchanged for IL-2 medium. TCRdb's table, derived via immunoSEQ multiplex PCR, lists solely in-frame clones and lacks some. The sample lists around 31,000 clones, roughly two thirds occurring once.

This clonotype originated in a human donor who received a COVID-19 vaccine. The chain carries TRBV28 and TRBJ1-2; a possible D gene is TRBD1 (5 bases). This material consisted of CD4+ T cells from PBMCs cultured with HCoV-229E spike peptides, taken before COVID-19 vaccination. The CDR3 DNA reads TGTGCCAGCAGTCGGGGCCTTAACTATGGCTACACCTTC. Translated: CASSRGLNYGYTF.